This T cell receptor (beta chain) was captured in a study of post-analysis software for immune sequencing data. Study summary: Relapsing-remitting, secondary progressive and progressive-relapsing multiple sclerosis courses were included. Study-wide points: Under F measure analysis, samples from one preparation batch co-clustered strongly. About five TRBV segments were more frequent in patients than controls; TRBV5-6, TRBV5-1 and TRBV20-1 belonged to this group. Diversity measured as normalized Chao1 was significantly lower in multiple sclerosis patients than in controls.

This clonotype was detected a few times. Its antigen is undetermined. Unique molecular identifiers tagged the TCR beta cDNA libraries. Starting from approximately 0.95 to 9.8 million T cells, the study yielded approximately 500,000 cDNA molecules. MiXCR, applied by TCRdb to the PCR reads, yields one record per CDR3 protein. The sample has approximately 660,000 distinct CDR3 sequences; around 64% are singletons. J was trimmed by 4 bases and V by 5 bases; bases with no gene match: 5. The length of the CDR3 is 14 residues. This TCR came from a girl aged 2-10 years with multiple sclerosis. Material for sequencing was blood. The J gene is TRBJ1-2, the V gene TRBV12-3 or TRBV12-4, with 9 bases that match TRBD1. CDR3 sequence reads: CASSVGTGLYGYTF. The CDR3 bases are TGTGCCAGCAGTGTCGGGACAGGGCTCTATGGCTACACCTTC.